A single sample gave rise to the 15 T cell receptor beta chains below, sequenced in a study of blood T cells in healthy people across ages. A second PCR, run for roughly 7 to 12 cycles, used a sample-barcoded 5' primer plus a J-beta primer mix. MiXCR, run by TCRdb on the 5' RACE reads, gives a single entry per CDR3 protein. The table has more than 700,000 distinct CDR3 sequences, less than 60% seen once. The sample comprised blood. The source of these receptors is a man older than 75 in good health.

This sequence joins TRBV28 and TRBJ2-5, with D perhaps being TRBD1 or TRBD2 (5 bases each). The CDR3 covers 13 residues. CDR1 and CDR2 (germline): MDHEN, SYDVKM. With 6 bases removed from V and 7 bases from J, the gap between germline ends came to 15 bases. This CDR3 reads CASSKHGAGTQYF. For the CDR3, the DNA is TGTGCCAGCAGCAAACACGGGGCGGGGACCCAGTACTTC.

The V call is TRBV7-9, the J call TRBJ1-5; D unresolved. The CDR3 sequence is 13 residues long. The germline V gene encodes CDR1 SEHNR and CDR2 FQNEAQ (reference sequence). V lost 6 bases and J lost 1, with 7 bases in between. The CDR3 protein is CASSRESNQPQHF. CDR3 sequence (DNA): TGTGCCAGCAGTCGAGAGAGCAATCAGCCCCAGCATTTT.

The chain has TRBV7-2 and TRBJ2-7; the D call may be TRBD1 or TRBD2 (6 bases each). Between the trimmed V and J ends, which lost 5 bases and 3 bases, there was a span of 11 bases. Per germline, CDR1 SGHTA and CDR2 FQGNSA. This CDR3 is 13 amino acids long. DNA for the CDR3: TGTGCCAGCAGCGCTAAGGGGGGCTACGAGCAGTACTTC. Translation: CASSAKGGYEQYF.

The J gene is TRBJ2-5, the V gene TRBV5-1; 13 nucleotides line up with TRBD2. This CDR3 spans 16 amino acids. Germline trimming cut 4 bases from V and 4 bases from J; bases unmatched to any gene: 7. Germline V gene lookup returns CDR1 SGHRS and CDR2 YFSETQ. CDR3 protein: CASSRWTSGSGETQYF. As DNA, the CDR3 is TGCGCCAGCAGCCGATGGACTAGCGGGAGCGGAGAGACCCAGTACTTC.

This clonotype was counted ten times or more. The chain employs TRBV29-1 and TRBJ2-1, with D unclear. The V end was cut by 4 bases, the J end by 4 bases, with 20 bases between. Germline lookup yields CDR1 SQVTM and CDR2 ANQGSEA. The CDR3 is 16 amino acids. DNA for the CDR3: TGCAGCGTTGCGGCTGGCTACTCCTTACTTTACAATGAGCAGTTCTTC. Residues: CSVAAGYSLLYNEQFF.

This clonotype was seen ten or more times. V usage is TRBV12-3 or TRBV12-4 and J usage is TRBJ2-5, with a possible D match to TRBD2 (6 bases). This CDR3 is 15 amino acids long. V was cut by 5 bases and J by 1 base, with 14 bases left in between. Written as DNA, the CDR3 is TGTGCCAGCAGTCTTAGTGGGGAGGTCCAAGAGACCCAGTACTTC. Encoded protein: CASSLSGEVQETQYF.

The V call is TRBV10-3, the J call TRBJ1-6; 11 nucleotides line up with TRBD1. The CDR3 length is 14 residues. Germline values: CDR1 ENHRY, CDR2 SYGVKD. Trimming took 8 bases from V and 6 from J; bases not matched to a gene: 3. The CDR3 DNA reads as TGTGCCATCGGCGGGACAGGGGGTAATTCACCCCTCCACTTT. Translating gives CAIGGTGGNSPLHF.

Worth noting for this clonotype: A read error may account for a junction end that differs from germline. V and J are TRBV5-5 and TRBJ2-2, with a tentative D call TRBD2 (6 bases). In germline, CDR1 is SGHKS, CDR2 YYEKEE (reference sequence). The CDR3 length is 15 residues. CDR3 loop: CASGLEGSLTGELFF. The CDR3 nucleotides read TGTGCCAGCGGCTTGGAGGGTAGCTTGACCGGGGAGCTGTTTTTT.

For the CDR3, the DNA is TGCAGCGTTGAGGGGGCCGGACAGGGGAACAATGAGCAGTACTTC. It translates to CSVEGAGQGNNEQYF. The chain recombines TRBV29-1 with TRBJ2-1; 9 bases agree with TRBD1. The J call may be faulty, since TRBJ2-7 better matches the DNA end. The CDR3 is 15 amino acids. CDR1 is SQVTM and CDR2 is ANQGSEA in the germline V gene.

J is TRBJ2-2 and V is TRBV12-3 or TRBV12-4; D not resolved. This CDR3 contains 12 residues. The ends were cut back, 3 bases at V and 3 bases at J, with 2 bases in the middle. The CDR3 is CASSFDTGELFF. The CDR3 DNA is TGTGCCAGCAGTTTTGACACCGGGGAGCTGTTTTTT.

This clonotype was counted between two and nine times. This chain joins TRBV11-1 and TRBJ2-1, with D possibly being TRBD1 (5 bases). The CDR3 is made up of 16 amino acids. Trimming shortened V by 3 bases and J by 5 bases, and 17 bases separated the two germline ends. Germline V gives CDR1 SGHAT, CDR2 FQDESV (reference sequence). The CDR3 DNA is TGTGCCAGCAGCTTCGGTCAACTGACAGTTAACAATGAGCAGTTCTTC. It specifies CASSFGQLTVNNEQFF.

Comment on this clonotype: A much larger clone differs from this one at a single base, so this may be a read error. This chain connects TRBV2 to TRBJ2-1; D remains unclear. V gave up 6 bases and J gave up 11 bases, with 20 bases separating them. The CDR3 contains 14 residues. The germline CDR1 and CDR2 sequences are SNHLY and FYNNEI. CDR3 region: CASSAVQAKDQQFF. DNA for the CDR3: TGTGCCAGCAGCGCCGTCCAGGCCAAAGATCAGCAGTTCTTC.

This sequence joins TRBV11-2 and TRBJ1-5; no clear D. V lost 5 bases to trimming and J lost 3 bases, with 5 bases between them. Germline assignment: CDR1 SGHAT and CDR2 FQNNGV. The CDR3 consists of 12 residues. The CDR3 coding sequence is TGTGCCAGCAGCCGGCCCAATCAGCCCCAGCATTTT. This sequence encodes CASSRPNQPQHF. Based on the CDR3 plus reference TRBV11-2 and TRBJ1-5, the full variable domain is EAGVAQSPRYKIIEKRQSVAFWCNPISGHATLYWYQQILGQGPKLLIQFQNNGVVDDSQLPKDRFSAERLKGVDSTLKIQPAKLEDSAVYLCASSRPNQPQHFGDGTRLSIL.

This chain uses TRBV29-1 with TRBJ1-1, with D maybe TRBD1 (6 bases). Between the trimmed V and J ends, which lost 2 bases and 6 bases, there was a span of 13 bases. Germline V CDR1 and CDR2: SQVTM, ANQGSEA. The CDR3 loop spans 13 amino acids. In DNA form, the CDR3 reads TGCAGCGTTGAACGCACGGAGGGGGCTGAAGCTTTCTTT. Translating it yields CSVERTEGAEAFF.

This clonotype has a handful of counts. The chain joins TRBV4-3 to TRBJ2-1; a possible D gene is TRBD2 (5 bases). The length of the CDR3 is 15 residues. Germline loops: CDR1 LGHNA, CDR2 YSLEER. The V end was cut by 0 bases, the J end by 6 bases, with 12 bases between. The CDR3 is CASSQDLAKINEQFF. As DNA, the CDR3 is TGCGCCAGCAGCCAAGACCTAGCTAAGATCAATGAGCAGTTCTTC.